The present T cell receptor beta chain was sequenced within a study of PD-L1 blockade in urothelial cancer. Study information: Atezolizumab therapy began for patients in 2014, dosed at 1,200 mg intravenously every 3 weeks.

As to time point: peripheral blood 6 weeks after treatment start. The protocol was immunoSEQ multiplex PCR, while the TCRdb copy is restricted to in-frame clones and leaves out a portion. Here the sample spans 15,000 to 20,000 clones, about 85% being singletons. This sequence originates from a man in his fifties with urothelial cancer. Sequenced material: PBMCs, taken around atezolizumab (anti-PD-L1) treatment.

The CDR3 DNA sequence: TGTGCCAGCAGTGGACTGGAAGCGGGGAAGCAGTACTTC. Protein sequence: CASSGLEAGKQYF. J is TRBJ2-7 and V is TRBV2; the match to TRBD2 covers 7 bases. Germline values: CDR1 SNHLY, CDR2 FYNNEI. The trim removed 4 bases at V and 8 bases at J, leaving 8 bases unmatched. The CDR3 is 13 residues long.